The clone carrying this T cell receptor beta chain showed up just a few times. The antigen is unknown. This sample was taken from a study of cytomegalovirus exposure and HLA in healthy donors. Findings and caveats of the study: Presence/absence analyses assumed roughly uniform sequencing depth across donors, which may not hold.

Researchers ran the PCR with 60 Vbeta and 13 Jbeta primers. Only in-frame clones appear in the TCRdb table, and some are missing; sequencing was by immunoSEQ multiplex PCR. The data hold roughly 77,000 clones, with over 65% observed a single time. Germline values: CDR1 SGHRS, CDR2 YFSETQ. With 3 bases removed from V and 2 bases from J, the gap between germline ends came to 10 bases. The CDR3 loop spans 14 amino acids. The sample consisted of PBMCs. The V and J genes are TRBV5-1 and TRBJ2-3; D is ambiguous. The TCR comes from a man aged 35 to 55 in good health and CMV-seronegative. The CDR3 is CASSSQSYTDTQYF. The CDR3 DNA reads as TGCGCCAGCAGCTCACAGAGTTACACAGATACGCAGTATTTT.